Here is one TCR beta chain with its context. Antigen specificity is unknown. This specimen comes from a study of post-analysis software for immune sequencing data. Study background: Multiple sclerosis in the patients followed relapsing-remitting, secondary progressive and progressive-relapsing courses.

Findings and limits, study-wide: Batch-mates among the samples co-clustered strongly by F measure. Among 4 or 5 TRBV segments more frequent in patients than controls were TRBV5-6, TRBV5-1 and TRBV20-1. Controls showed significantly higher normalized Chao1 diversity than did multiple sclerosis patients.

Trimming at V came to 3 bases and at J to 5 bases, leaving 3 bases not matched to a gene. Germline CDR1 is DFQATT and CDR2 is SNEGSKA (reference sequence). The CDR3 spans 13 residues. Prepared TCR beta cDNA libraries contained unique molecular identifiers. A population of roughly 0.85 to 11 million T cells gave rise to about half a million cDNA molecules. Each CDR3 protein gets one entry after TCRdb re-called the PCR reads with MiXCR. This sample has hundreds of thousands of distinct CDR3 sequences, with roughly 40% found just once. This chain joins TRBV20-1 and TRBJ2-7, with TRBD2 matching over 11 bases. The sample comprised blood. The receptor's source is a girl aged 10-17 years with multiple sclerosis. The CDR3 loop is CSARVAGGHEQYF. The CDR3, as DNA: TGCAGTGCTAGGGTAGCGGGAGGGCACGAGCAGTACTTC.